The source of this T cell receptor beta chain is a study of CD8 T cells in Susac syndrome. While CD8+ and CD4+ T cells were isolated negatively, TEMRA cells were enriched by FACS. V dropped 5 bases and J dropped 2 bases, with 7 bases sitting between them. This CDR3 spans 12 amino acids. The germline V gene encodes CDR1 SEHNR and CDR2 FQNEAQ (reference sequence). Random hexamers served to reverse transcribe roughly 0.45 to 1 ug RNA. Multiplex PCR with immunoSEQ amplified the TCR beta CDR3 across 54 Vbeta and 13 Jbeta. TCRdb called the immunoSEQ multiplex PCR reads again in MiXCR, with one record for every CDR3 protein. This table has roughly 150,000 distinct CDR3 sequences, over 95% appearing once.

Sequenced sample: CD8+ T cells from PBMCs. The V and J genes are TRBV7-9 and TRBJ2-7; D unclear. This receptor was taken from a human donor with multiple sclerosis. CDR3 bases: TGTGCCAGCAGCAACCAGGCCTACGAGCAGTACTTC. Protein product: CASSNQAYEQYF.